Described below is a single T cell receptor beta chain sequence and its context. The antigen is unknown. Reverse transcription of roughly 0.5 to 1 ug RNA used random hexamers. An immunoSEQ multiplex PCR amplified TCR beta CDR3 over 54 Vbeta and 13 Jbeta. From the immunoSEQ multiplex PCR reads, TCRdb called clonotypes with MiXCR, one entry per CDR3 protein. The table lists 150,000 to 200,000 distinct CDR3 sequences, around 92% of them singletons, with roughly 0.08% in the top ten. The authors negatively isolated CD8+ and CD4+ T cells and FACS-enriched TEMRA cells. These data are taken from a study of CD8 T cells in Susac syndrome. Trimming removed 4 bases at V and 1 base at J, with 16 bases between. This CDR3 contains 15 residues. Germline CDR1 reads SQVTM; CDR2 reads ANQGSEA. Study-level points and caveats: The study acknowledged a relatively small number of individuals in its TCR sequencing and HLA analysis.

The clonotype was recovered from a human donor in good health. The genes are TRBV29-1 and TRBJ1-2; D remains unclear. Specimen: CD4+ T cells from PBMCs. CDR3 coding DNA: TGCAGCGTTGTTGTGATGTTCTCACATAACTATGGCTACACCTTC. Its translation: CSVVVMFSHNYGYTF.